These T cell receptor beta chains were read from a single sample in a study of CD8+ T cells in alopecia areata. Sequenced by immunoSEQ multiplex PCR; TCRdb stores in-frame clones only, minus some. The profile shows 80,000 to 100,000 clones, roughly two fifths of them singletons. This specimen was CD8+ T cells sorted from blood, taken at week 24, from a patient treated with tofacitinib. All receptors come from a human donor with alopecia areata. The CDR3 runs from the conserved cysteine through the conserved F or W. The D gene is left open where the match is weak. Clone size is not always given. Where it is, it says once, few, many or a class for expanded clones.

d_call: NA
v_call: TRBV6-5
clone_size: NA
j_call: TRBJ2-3
cdr3_aa: CASSDGPLADTQYF
cdr3_nt: TGTGCCAGCAGTGACGGGCCTTTAGCGGATACGCAGTATTTT

d_call: TRBD2
v_call: TRBV29-1
clone_size: NA
j_call: TRBJ2-7
cdr3_aa: CSVASGTSYEQYF
cdr3_nt: TGCAGCGTGGCTAGCGGGACCTCCTACGAGCAGTACTTC

d_call: NA
v_call: TRBV29-1
clone_size: NA
j_call: TRBJ2-2
cdr3_aa: CSGVGGNTGELFF
cdr3_nt: TGCAGCGGCGTGGGGGGGAACACCGGGGAGCTGTTTTTT

d_call: NA
v_call: TRBV27
clone_size: NA
j_call: TRBJ1-2
cdr3_aa: CASSLSGSNYGYTF
cdr3_nt: TGTGCCAGCAGTTTATCGGGCAGTAACTATGGCTACACCTTC

d_call: NA
v_call: TRBV27
clone_size: few
j_call: TRBJ2-7
cdr3_aa: CASGERGDEQYF
cdr3_nt: TGTGCCAGCGGTGAGAGAGGGGACGAGCAGTACTTC

d_call: NA
v_call: TRBV9
clone_size: NA
j_call: TRBJ2-7
cdr3_aa: CASSHGRGYEQYF
cdr3_nt: TGTGCCAGCAGTCATGGACGGGGCTACGAGCAGTACTTC

d_call: TRBD1
v_call: TRBV7-2
clone_size: NA
j_call: TRBJ2-7
cdr3_aa: CASSPDRGEYEQYF
cdr3_nt: TGTGCCAGCAGCCCGGACAGGGGGGAGTACGAGCAGTACTTC

d_call: NA
v_call: TRBV11-3
clone_size: NA
j_call: TRBJ2-1
cdr3_aa: CASSNLGKNNEQFF
cdr3_nt: TGTGCCAGCAGCAACCTTGGGAAGAACAATGAGCAGTTCTTC

d_call: NA
v_call: TRBV7-9
clone_size: few
j_call: TRBJ1-2
cdr3_aa: CASSLLLEYTF
cdr3_nt: TGTGCCAGCAGCTTACTCTTGGAGTACACCTTC

d_call: NA
v_call: TRBV6-6
clone_size: NA
j_call: TRBJ2-5
cdr3_aa: CASTALGGKETQYF
cdr3_nt: TGTGCCAGCACCGCCTTAGGGGGAAAAGAGACCCAGTACTTC

d_call: NA
v_call: TRBV27
clone_size: NA
j_call: TRBJ2-1
cdr3_aa: CASSLGGLAEQFF
cdr3_nt: TGTGCCAGCAGTTTAGGGGGGTTGGCTGAACAGTTCTTC

d_call: NA
v_call: TRBV27
clone_size: few
j_call: TRBJ2-7
cdr3_aa: CASRVRGEQYF
cdr3_nt: TGTGCCAGCAGAGTCCGGGGTGAGCAGTACTTC

d_call: TRBD2
v_call: TRBV5-4
clone_size: NA
j_call: TRBJ2-7
cdr3_aa: CASSWGASGSYEQYF
cdr3_nt: TGTGCCAGCAGCTGGGGGGCTAGCGGGTCTTACGAGCAGTACTTC

d_call: NA
v_call: TRBV4-3
clone_size: NA
j_call: TRBJ2-5
cdr3_aa: CASSQGLQETQYF
cdr3_nt: TGCGCCAGCAGCCAGGGACTTCAAGAGACCCAGTACTTC

d_call: NA
v_call: TRBV10-3
clone_size: NA
j_call: TRBJ1-1
cdr3_aa: CAISESGTSNTEAFF
cdr3_nt: TGTGCCATCAGTGAGTCCGGGACATCGAACACTGAAGCTTTCTTT

d_call: NA
v_call: TRBV9
clone_size: NA
j_call: TRBJ2-5
cdr3_aa: CASSVDPETQYF
cdr3_nt: TGTGCCAGCAGCGTAGATCCCGAGACCCAGTACTTC

d_call: TRBD1
v_call: TRBV7-2
clone_size: NA
j_call: TRBJ2-7
cdr3_aa: CASSPGTGQYEQYF
cdr3_nt: TGTGCCAGCAGCCCCGGGACAGGACAATACGAGCAGTACTTC

d_call: NA
v_call: TRBV29-1
clone_size: few
j_call: TRBJ2-1
cdr3_aa: CSVEGTSEPRGEQFF
cdr3_nt: TGCAGCGTTGAAGGGACCTCCGAACCGAGGGGTGAGCAGTTCTTC

d_call: NA
v_call: TRBV21-1
clone_size: few
j_call: TRBJ2-3
cdr3_aa: CASSRDNRTDTQYF
cdr3_nt: TGTGCCAGTTCCCGGGACAACCGCACAGATACGCAGTATTTT

d_call: TRBD2
v_call: TRBV7-6
clone_size: few
j_call: TRBJ2-1
cdr3_aa: CASSPKTSGAGFYNEQFF
cdr3_nt: TGTGCCAGCAGCCCTAAGACTAGCGGGGCGGGTTTTTACAATGAGCAGTTCTTC

d_call: NA
v_call: TRBV5-6
clone_size: NA
j_call: TRBJ1-5
cdr3_aa: CASSLGVFGNQPQHF
cdr3_nt: TGTGCCAGCAGCTTGGGTGTTTTCGGCAATCAGCCCCAGCATTTT

d_call: NA
v_call: TRBV5-1
clone_size: once
j_call: TRBJ2-5
cdr3_aa: CASSSGEGRRGQETQYF
cdr3_nt: TGCGCCAGCAGCTCAGGGGAAGGTCGACGCGGCCAAGAGACCCAGTACTTC

d_call: TRBD2
v_call: TRBV29-1
clone_size: NA
j_call: TRBJ2-1
cdr3_aa: CSVAGTSGYNEQFF
cdr3_nt: TGCAGCGTTGCCGGGACTAGCGGATACAATGAGCAGTTCTTC

d_call: NA
v_call: TRBV19
clone_size: NA
j_call: TRBJ2-3
cdr3_aa: CASSTLGVEVGTDTQYF
cdr3_nt: TGTGCCAGTAGCACTCTGGGCGTAGAAGTTGGCACAGATACGCAGTATTTT

d_call: TRBD2
v_call: TRBV2
clone_size: few
j_call: TRBJ2-3
cdr3_aa: CASRKTSGTDTQYF
cdr3_nt: TGTGCCAGCAGGAAGACTAGCGGCACAGATACGCAGTATTTT

d_call: NA
v_call: TRBV28
clone_size: NA
j_call: TRBJ2-1
cdr3_aa: CASSPSFYRSSYNEQFF
cdr3_nt: TGTGCCAGCAGCCCTTCCTTTTATAGGAGCTCCTACAATGAGCAGTTCTTC

d_call: NA
v_call: TRBV6-5
clone_size: NA
j_call: TRBJ2-2
cdr3_aa: CASRTGWELFF
cdr3_nt: TGTGCCAGCAGGACGGGATGGGAGCTGTTTTTT

d_call: TRBD1
v_call: TRBV6-5
clone_size: NA
j_call: TRBJ2-3
cdr3_aa: CATTPGTGGTDTQYF
cdr3_nt: TGTGCCACCACCCCCGGGACAGGGGGAACAGATACGCAGTATTTT

d_call: NA
v_call: TRBV23-1
clone_size: NA
j_call: TRBJ2-7
cdr3_aa: CASSQYTGTRDYEQYF
cdr3_nt: TGCGCCAGCAGTCAATATACCGGGACTCGAGACTACGAGCAGTACTTC

d_call: TRBD2
v_call: TRBV11-2
clone_size: NA
j_call: TRBJ2-5
cdr3_aa: CASSPRGVEDEETQYF
cdr3_nt: TGTGCCAGCAGCCCCCGGGGGGTTGAGGATGAAGAGACCCAGTACTTC

d_call: NA
v_call: TRBV29-1
clone_size: few
j_call: TRBJ1-1
cdr3_aa: CSVPRGGAEAFF
cdr3_nt: TGCAGCGTCCCCCGTGGAGGGGCTGAAGCTTTCTTT

d_call: NA
v_call: TRBV4-1
clone_size: NA
j_call: TRBJ2-7
cdr3_aa: CASSQGSNYEQYF
cdr3_nt: TGCGCCAGCAGCCAGGGGAGCAACTACGAGCAGTACTTC

d_call: NA
v_call: TRBV15
clone_size: NA
j_call: TRBJ2-3
cdr3_aa: CATSNSGGRDTDTQYF
cdr3_nt: TGTGCCACCAGCAACAGCGGTGGGAGAGATACAGATACGCAGTATTTT

d_call: NA
v_call: TRBV11-2
clone_size: few
j_call: TRBJ2-7
cdr3_aa: CASSLYGVSYEQYF
cdr3_nt: TGTGCCAGCAGCTTATACGGGGTTTCCTACGAGCAGTACTTC

d_call: NA
v_call: TRBV2
clone_size: few
j_call: TRBJ1-5
cdr3_aa: CASSVPEGSNQPQHF
cdr3_nt: TGTGCCAGCAGTGTCCCCGAGGGAAGCAATCAGCCCCAGCATTTT

d_call: NA
v_call: TRBV29-1
clone_size: NA
j_call: TRBJ2-7
cdr3_aa: CSVRTASSYEQYF
cdr3_nt: TGCAGCGTTCGGACAGCTAGCTCCTACGAGCAGTACTTC

d_call: NA
v_call: TRBV7-2
clone_size: NA
j_call: TRBJ2-5
cdr3_aa: CASSRHRTAGETQYF
cdr3_nt: TGTGCCAGCAGCCGACACCGGACGGCCGGAGAGACCCAGTACTTC

d_call: NA
v_call: TRBV27
clone_size: NA
j_call: TRBJ1-1
cdr3_aa: CASSGTREAFF
cdr3_nt: TGTGCCAGCAGTGGGACACGCGAAGCTTTCTTT

d_call: NA
v_call: TRBV5-1
clone_size: NA
j_call: TRBJ1-5
cdr3_aa: CASSLEGDGNQPQHF
cdr3_nt: TGCGCCAGCAGCTTGGAAGGGGACGGCAATCAGCCCCAGCATTTT

d_call: NA
v_call: TRBV6-5
clone_size: NA
j_call: TRBJ1-2
cdr3_aa: CASSPASQGFYTF
cdr3_nt: TGTGCCAGCAGCCCGGCCTCACAGGGTTTCTACACCTTC

d_call: NA
v_call: TRBV29-1
clone_size: NA
j_call: TRBJ2-1
cdr3_aa: CSLPRQGGLAYNEQFF
cdr3_nt: TGCAGCCTCCCCCGGCAGGGCGGATTGGCCTACAATGAGCAGTTCTTC